This T cell receptor beta chain was captured in a study of blood T cell repertoires in COVID-19. Study at large: Nucleic acid was either cDNA or gDNA, and it came from T cells, B-cell-depleted T cells, or PBMCs.

The cohort comprised adults aged about 18 to 90 years residing in approximately 25 US areas. Clinical history as reported by participants underpinned cohort assignment. Original processing notes: Amplification of reference gene primers provided the estimated nucleated cell counts. Clones were sequenced by immunoSEQ multiplex PCR, and TCRdb holds only the in-frame ones, with some missing. The DNA gave D and trimming, while V, J and clone size come from that table. The profile shows under 500,000 clones, roughly nine tenths of them singletons. The V end was cut by 2 bases, the J end by 5 bases, with 10 bases between. Looked up from germline, CDR1 is MNHEY and CDR2 is SMNVEV (reference sequence). The CDR3 runs to 14 residues.

The V call is TRBV27, the J call TRBJ2-1; tentative D call: TRBD1 (5 bases). The receptor was derived from a woman aged 18-30 years with acute COVID-19. The sample comprised PBMCs or T cells enriched from blood (not recorded which). The DNA for the CDR3 is TGTGCCAGCAGTTTAATTCGGACAAACAATGAGCAGTTCTTC. The encoded protein is CASSLIRTNNEQFF.